The source of this T cell receptor beta chain is a study of OX40 agonist ivuxolimab in advanced cancers. Profiled with immunoSEQ multiplex PCR; TCRdb holds only in-frame clones, not every one. The table includes 75,000 to 95,000 clones, 90% detected once. The source was CD4+ or CD8+ T cells sorted from blood, collected in a trial of the OX40 agonist ivuxolimab. This TCR derives from an adult with an advanced solid tumor such as melanoma, head and neck, liver or kidney cancer.

The CDR3 region has the DNA TGTGCCAGCAGCTTAGCGAGAGCACTAGCGGGGTCCTACAATGAGCAGTTCTTC. Translating gives CASSLARALAGSYNEQFF. The chain joins TRBV7-8 to TRBJ2-1, with 10 bases matching TRBD2. J lost 1 base, V lost 0 bases, and 6 bases had no gene match. Germline V lookup: CDR1 SGHVS, CDR2 FQNEAQ. The CDR3 sequence is 18 residues long.